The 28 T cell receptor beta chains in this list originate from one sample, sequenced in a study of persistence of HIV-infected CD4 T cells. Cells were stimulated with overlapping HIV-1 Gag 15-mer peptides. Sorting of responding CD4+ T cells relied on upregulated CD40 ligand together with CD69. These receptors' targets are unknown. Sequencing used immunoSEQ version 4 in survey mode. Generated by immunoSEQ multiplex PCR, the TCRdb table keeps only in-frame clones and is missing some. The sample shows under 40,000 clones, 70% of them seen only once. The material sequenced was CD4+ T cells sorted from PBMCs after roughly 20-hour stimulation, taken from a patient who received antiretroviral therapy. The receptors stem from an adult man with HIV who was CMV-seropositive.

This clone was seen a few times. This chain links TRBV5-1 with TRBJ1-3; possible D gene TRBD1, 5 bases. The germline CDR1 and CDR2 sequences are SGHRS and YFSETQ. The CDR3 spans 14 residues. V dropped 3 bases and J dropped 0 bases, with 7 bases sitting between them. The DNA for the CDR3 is TGCGCCAGCAGCTCGGGGGGCTCTGGAAACACCATATATTTT. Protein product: CASSSGGSGNTIYF.

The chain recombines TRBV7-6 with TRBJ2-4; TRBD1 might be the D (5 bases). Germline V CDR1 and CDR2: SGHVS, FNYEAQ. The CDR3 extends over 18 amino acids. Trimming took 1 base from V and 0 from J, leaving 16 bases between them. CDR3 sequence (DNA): TGTGCCAGCAGCTTAGGAAGGGCTGCAGGGCTAGCCAAAAACATTCAGTACTTC. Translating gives CASSLGRAAGLAKNIQYF.

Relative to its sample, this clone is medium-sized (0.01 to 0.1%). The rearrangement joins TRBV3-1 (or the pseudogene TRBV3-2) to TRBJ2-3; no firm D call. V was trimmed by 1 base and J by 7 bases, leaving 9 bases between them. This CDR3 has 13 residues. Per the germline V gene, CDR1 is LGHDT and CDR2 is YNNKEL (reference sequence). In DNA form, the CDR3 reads TGTGCCAGCAGCCAAGGGGGTGTCAATACGCAGTATTTT. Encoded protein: CASSQGGVNTQYF.

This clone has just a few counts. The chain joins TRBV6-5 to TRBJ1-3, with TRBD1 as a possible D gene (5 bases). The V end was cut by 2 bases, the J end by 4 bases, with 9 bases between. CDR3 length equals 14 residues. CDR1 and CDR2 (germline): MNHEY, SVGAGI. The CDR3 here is CASSYGTAGNTIYF. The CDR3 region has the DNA TGTGCCAGCAGTTACGGGACGGCCGGAAACACCATATATTTT.

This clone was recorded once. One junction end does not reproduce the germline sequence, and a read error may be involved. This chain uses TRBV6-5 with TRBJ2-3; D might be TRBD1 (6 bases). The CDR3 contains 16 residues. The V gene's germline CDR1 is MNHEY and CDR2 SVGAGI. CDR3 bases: TGTGCCAGCAGCTACTCACAGGGCTCTAGCACAGATACGCAGTATTTT. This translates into CASSYSQGSSTDTQYF.

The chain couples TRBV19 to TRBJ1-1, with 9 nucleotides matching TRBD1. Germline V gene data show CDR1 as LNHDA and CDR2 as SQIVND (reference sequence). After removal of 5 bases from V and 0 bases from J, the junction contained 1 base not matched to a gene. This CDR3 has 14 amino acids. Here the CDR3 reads CASSRTGVNTEAFF. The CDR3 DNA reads TGTGCCAGTAGTCGGACAGGGGTGAACACTGAAGCTTTCTTT.

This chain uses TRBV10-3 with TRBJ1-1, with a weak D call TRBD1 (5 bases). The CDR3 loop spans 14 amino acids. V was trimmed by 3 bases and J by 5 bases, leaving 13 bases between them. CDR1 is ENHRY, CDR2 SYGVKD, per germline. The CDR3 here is CAISDNAGRTEAFF. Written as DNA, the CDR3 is TGTGCCATCAGTGACAATGCAGGGAGGACTGAAGCTTTCTTT.

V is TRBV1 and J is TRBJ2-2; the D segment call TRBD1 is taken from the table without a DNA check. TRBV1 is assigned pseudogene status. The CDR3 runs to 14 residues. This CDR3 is CTRLGTGVFGELFF. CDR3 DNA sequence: TGCACCAGGTTGGGGACAGGGGTATTCGGGGAGCTGTTTTTT.

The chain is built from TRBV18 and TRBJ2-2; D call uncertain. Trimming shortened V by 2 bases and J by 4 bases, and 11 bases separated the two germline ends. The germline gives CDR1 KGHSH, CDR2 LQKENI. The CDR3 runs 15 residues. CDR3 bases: TGTGCCAGCTCACCAGAGTTATTGGGCACCGGGGAGCTGTTTTTT. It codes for CASSPELLGTGELFF.

CDR3 sequence: CASSLVQDTQYF. For the CDR3, the DNA is TGCGCCAGCAGCTTGGTCCAAGATACGCAGTATTTT. This chain uses TRBV5-1 with TRBJ2-3; D unresolved. Trimming removed 0 bases from V and 5 bases from J, with 4 bases in between. In germline, CDR1 is SGHRS, CDR2 YFSETQ. The CDR3 consists of 12 residues. Supplemented by reference TRBV5-1 and TRBJ2-3, the full variable domain reads KAGVTQTPRYLIKTRGQQVTLSCSPISGHRSVSWYQQTPGQGLQFLFEYFSETQRNKGNFPGRFSGRQFSNSRSEMNVSTLELGDSALYLCASSLVQDTQYFGPGTRLTVL.

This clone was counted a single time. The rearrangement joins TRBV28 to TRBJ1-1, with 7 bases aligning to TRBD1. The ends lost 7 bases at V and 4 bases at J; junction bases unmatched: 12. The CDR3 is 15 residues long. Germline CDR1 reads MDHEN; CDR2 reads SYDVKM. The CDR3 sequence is CASTRQGTLSTEAFF. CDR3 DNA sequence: TGTGCCAGCACCAGACAGGGAACGTTGAGCACTGAAGCTTTCTTT. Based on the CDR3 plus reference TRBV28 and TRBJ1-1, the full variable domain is DVKVTQSSRYLVKRTGEKVFLECVQDMDHENMFWYRQDPGLGLRLIYFSYDVKMKEKGDIPEGYSVSREKKERFSLILESASTNQTSMYLCASTRQGTLSTEAFFGQGTRLTVV.

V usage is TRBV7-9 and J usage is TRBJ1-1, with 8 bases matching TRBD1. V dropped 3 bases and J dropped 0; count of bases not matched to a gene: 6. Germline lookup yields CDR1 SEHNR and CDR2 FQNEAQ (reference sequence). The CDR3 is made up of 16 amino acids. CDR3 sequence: CASSFRTGNMNTEAFF. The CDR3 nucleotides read TGTGCCAGCAGCTTCCGGACAGGGAACATGAACACTGAAGCTTTCTTT.

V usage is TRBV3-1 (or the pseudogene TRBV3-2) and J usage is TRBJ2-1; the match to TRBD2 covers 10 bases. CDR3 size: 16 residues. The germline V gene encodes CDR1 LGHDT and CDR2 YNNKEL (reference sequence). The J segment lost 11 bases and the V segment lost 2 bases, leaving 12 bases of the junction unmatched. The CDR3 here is CASSQPRTSGPSQQFF. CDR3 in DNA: TGTGCCAGCAGCCAACCGCGGACTAGCGGTCCCAGTCAGCAGTTCTTC.

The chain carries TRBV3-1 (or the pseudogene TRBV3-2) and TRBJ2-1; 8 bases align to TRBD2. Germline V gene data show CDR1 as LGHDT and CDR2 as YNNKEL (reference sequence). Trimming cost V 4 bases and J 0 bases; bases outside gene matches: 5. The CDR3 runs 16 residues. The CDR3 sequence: CASSLHSGASYNEQFF. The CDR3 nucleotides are TGTGCCAGCAGCCTCCATAGCGGGGCCTCCTACAATGAGCAGTTCTTC.

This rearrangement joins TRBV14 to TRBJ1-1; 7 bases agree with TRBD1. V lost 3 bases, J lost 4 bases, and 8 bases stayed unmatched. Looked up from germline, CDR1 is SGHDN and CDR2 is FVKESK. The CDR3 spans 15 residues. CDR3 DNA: TGTGCCAGCAGCCAGAAGGGGGCTATGGGCACTGAAGCTTTCTTT. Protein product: CASSQKGAMGTEAFF.

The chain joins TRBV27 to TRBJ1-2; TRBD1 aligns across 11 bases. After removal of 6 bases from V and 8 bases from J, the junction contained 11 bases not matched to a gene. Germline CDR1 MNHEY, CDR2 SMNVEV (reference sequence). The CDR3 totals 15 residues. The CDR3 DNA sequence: TGTGCCAGCAGACAACCGGGACAGGGGGAGCGGGGCTACACCTTC. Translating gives CASRQPGQGERGYTF.

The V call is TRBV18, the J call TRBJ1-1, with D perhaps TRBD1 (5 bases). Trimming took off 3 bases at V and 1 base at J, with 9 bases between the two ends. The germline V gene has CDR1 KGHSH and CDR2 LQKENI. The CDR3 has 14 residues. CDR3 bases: TGTGCCAGCTCACCGCAGGGAGAGAACACTGAAGCTTTCTTT. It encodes CASSPQGENTEAFF.

CDR3 bases: TGTGCCAGCAGCCCCAGGGGGCTGGTTAACTATGGCTACACCTTC. It translates to CASSPRGLVNYGYTF. The rearrangement joins TRBV3-1 (or the pseudogene TRBV3-2) to TRBJ1-2; 8 bases are a match to TRBD1. V dropped 4 bases and J dropped 1; count of bases not matched to a gene: 5. The CDR3 has 15 residues. The V gene's germline CDR1 is LGHDT and CDR2 YNNKEL (reference sequence).

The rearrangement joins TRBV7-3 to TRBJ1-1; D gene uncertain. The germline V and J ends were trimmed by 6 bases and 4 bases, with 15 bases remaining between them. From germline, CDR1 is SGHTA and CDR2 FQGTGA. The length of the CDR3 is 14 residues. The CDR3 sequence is CASSPQPSGTEAFF. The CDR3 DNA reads TGTGCCAGCAGTCCCCAGCCGTCGGGCACTGAAGCTTTCTTT.

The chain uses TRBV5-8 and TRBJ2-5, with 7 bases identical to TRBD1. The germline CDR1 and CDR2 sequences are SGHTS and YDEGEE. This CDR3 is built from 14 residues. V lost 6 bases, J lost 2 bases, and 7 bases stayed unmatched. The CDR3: CASNEQGFQETQYF. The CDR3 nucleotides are TGTGCCAGCAACGAACAGGGGTTTCAAGAGACCCAGTACTTC.

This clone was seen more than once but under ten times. Here the CDR3 reads CASSLGQGHTEAFF. The CDR3 DNA sequence: TGTGCCAGCAGCTTAGGACAGGGTCACACTGAAGCTTTCTTT. J is TRBJ1-1 and V is TRBV7-3; 8 positions match TRBD1. CDR1 and CDR2 (germline): SGHTA, FQGTGA. J lost 3 bases, V lost 2 bases, and 2 bases had no gene match. The CDR3 sequence is 14 residues long.

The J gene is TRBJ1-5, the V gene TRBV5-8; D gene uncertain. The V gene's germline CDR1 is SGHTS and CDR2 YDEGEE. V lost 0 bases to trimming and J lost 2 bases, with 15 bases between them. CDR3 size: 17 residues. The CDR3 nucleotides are TGTGCCAGCAGCTTGGTCCCTGCCCTCCTGGGCAATCAGCCCCAGCATTTT. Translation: CASSLVPALLGNQPQHF.

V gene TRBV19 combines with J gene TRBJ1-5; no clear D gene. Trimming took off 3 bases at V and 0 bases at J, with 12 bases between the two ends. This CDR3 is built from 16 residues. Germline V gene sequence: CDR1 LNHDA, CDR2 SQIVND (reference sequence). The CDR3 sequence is CASSIRSAHSNQPQHF. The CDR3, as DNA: TGTGCCAGTAGTATTCGGTCAGCCCATAGCAATCAGCCCCAGCATTTT.

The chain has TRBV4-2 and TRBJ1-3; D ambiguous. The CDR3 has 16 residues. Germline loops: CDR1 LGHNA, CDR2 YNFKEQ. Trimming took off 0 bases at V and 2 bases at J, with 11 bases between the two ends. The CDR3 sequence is CASSQDTGRAGNTIYF. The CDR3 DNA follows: TGTGCCAGCAGCCAAGATACCGGAAGGGCTGGAAACACCATATATTTT.

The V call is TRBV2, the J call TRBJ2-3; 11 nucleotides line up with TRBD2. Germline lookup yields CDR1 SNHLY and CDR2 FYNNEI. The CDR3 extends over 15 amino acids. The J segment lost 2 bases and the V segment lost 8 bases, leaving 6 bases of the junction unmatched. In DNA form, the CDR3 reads TGTGCCAGCTCCGGGACTAGCGGCTACACAGATACGCAGTATTTT. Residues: CASSGTSGYTDTQYF. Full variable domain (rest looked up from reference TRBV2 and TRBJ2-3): EPEVTQTPSHQVTQMGQEVILRCVPISNHLYFYWYRQILGQKVEFLVSFYNNEISEKSEIFDDQFSVERPDGSNFTLKIRSTKLEDSAMYFCASSGTSGYTDTQYFGPGTRLTVL.

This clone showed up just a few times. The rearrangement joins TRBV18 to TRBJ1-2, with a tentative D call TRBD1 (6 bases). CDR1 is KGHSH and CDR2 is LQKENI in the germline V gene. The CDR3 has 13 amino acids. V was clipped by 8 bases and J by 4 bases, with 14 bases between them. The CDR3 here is CASASGVFYGYTF. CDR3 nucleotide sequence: TGTGCCAGCGCCTCAGGGGTTTTCTATGGCTACACCTTC.

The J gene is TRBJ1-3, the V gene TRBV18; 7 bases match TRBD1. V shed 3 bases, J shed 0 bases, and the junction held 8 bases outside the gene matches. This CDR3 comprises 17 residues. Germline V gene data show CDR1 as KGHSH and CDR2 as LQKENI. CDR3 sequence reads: CASSPLDRLSSGNTIYF. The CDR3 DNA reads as TGTGCCAGCTCACCGCTGGACAGGCTGAGCTCTGGAAACACCATATATTTT.

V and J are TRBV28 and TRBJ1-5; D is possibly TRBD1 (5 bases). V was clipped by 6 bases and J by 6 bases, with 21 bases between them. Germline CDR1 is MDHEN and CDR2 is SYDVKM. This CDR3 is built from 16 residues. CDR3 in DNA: TGTGCCAGCAGCTCCGGAGGGCAGGGACCCGGTCAGCCCCAGCATTTT. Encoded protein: CASSSGGQGPGQPQHF.